These 7 T cell receptor beta chains share one sample of origin, sequenced in a study of cytomegalovirus exposure and HLA in healthy donors. TCRdb's table, derived via immunoSEQ multiplex PCR, lists solely in-frame clones and lacks some. The sample has some 170,000 clones, about 85% seen once; the top ten hold over 2%. The source material was PBMCs. Source of these receptors: a man younger than 45 in good health and CMV-seropositive.

The chain combines TRBV29-1 with TRBJ2-7; D is possibly TRBD1 (6 bases). Looked up from germline, CDR1 is SQVTM and CDR2 is ANQGSEA. The CDR3 length is 13 residues. Between the trimmed V and J ends, which lost 7 bases and 3 bases, there was a span of 16 bases. The CDR3 reads CSAGQQTGYEQYF. CDR3 sequence (DNA): TGCAGCGCTGGACAGCAAACCGGCTACGAGCAGTACTTC.

The rearrangement joins TRBV30 to TRBJ2-7; 11 nucleotides match TRBD2. The CDR3 spans 15 residues. J lost 3 bases, V lost 2 bases, and 6 bases had no gene match. In germline, CDR1 is GTSNPN, CDR2 SVGIG (reference sequence). The CDR3 protein is CAWSLGTSGLYEQYF. The CDR3 DNA follows: TGTGCCTGGAGTCTCGGGACTAGCGGCCTCTACGAGCAGTACTTC.

This clone was observed once. The gene calls are TRBV6-1 and TRBJ2-7; 7 bases align to TRBD1. The CDR3 loop spans 13 amino acids. J was trimmed by 6 bases and V by 1 base; bases with no gene match: 3. Per germline, CDR1 MNHNS and CDR2 SASEGT. CDR3 sequence: CASSEGGQIEQYF. The CDR3, as DNA: TGTGCCAGCAGTGAAGGGGGACAGATCGAGCAGTACTTC.

The V and J genes are TRBV4-1 and TRBJ1-1, with D unclear. This CDR3 has 15 residues. Trimming took off 4 bases at V and 9 bases at J, with 21 bases between the two ends. Germline CDR1 MGHRA, CDR2 YSYEKL. This CDR3 reads CASSLAFAEAAKAFF. CDR3 nucleotide sequence: TGCGCCAGCAGCCTAGCCTTCGCGGAGGCCGCAAAAGCTTTCTTT.

The chain recombines TRBV7-2 with TRBJ1-1; D possibly corresponds to TRBD1 (5 bases). Germline CDR1 SGHTA, CDR2 FQGNSA. Between the trimmed V and J ends, which lost 4 bases and 0 bases, there was a span of 9 bases. The CDR3 runs to 14 residues. The DNA of the CDR3 is TGTGCCAGCAGCTGGGGCGGGGTGAACACTGAAGCTTTCTTT. Encoded protein: CASSWGGVNTEAFF.

This clone turned up a few times. This chain joins TRBV7-9 and TRBJ1-6; 9 bases are a match to TRBD1. V lost 5 bases to trimming and J lost 8 bases; unmatched junction nucleotides: 4. The CDR3 is 14 amino acids. Germline loops: CDR1 SEHNR, CDR2 FQNEAQ (reference sequence). Here the CDR3 reads CASSRTGVDSPLHF. DNA for the CDR3: TGTGCCAGCAGCCGGACAGGGGTAGATTCACCCCTCCACTTT.

This chain joins TRBV4-1 and TRBJ2-7; 9 nucleotides agree with TRBD1. The J segment lost 3 bases and the V segment lost 3 bases, leaving 3 bases of the junction unmatched. CDR1 and CDR2 (germline): MGHRA, YSYEKL. CDR3 length equals 14 residues. As DNA, the CDR3 is TGCGCCAGCAGCCAGGCGGGACAGGGCTACGAGCAGTACTTC. The encoded protein is CASSQAGQGYEQYF.